These 29 T cell receptor beta chains came from one sample sequenced in a study of CD8 T cells in ankylosing spondylitis. TCRdb re-called the 5' RACE reads through MiXCR, storing one row per CDR3 protein. The sample consists of 250,000 to 300,000 distinct CDR3 sequences, 15% to 25% of them appearing once. Input material: blood, either unsorted or a sorted T cell fraction (not recorded which). The origin of the receptors is a male donor with ankylosing spondylitis or in good health (not recorded which).

This chain joins TRBV29-1 and TRBJ1-2; D perhaps matches TRBD1 (5 bases). The CDR3 contains 11 residues. Trimming left V 7 bases short and J 4 bases short, with 10 bases between. In germline, CDR1 is SQVTM, CDR2 ANQGSEA. The CDR3 is CSGQSTYGYTF. CDR3 in DNA: TGCAGCGGACAGTCAACCTATGGCTACACCTTC.

As regards this clonotype: A much more abundant neighbour one base away suggests this may be a read error. The gene calls are TRBV20-1 and TRBJ1-1; tentative D call: TRBD1 (5 bases). The CDR3 covers 11 residues. Germline V CDR1 and CDR2: DFQATT, SNEGSKA (reference sequence). The CDR3 is CSAREDTEASF. The CDR3 region has the DNA TGCAGTGCTAGAGAGGACACTGAAGCTTCCTTT.

The chain links TRBV12-3 or TRBV12-4 to TRBJ2-4, with D unclear. The CDR3 covers 17 residues. V was clipped by 3 bases and J by 0 bases, with 15 bases between them. As DNA, the CDR3 is TGTGCCAGCAGTTTTGGATGGGGTGGGATAGCCAAAAACATTCAGTACTTC. Residues: CASSFGWGGIAKNIQYF.

The rearrangement links TRBV7-8 to TRBJ1-1, with 7 bases aligning to TRBD1. V shed 3 bases and J 11 bases; nucleotides not matched to a gene: 9. The CDR3 spans 13 residues. Germline V CDR1 and CDR2: SGHVS, FQNEAQ. Here the CDR3 reads CASSFIDRVGAFF. The DNA of the CDR3 is TGTGCCAGCAGCTTCATAGACAGGGTTGGGGCTTTCTTT.

This clonotype has a count of ten or more. The chain recombines TRBV4-1 with TRBJ2-1; TRBD1 agrees at 9 bases. The length of the CDR3 is 15 residues. Germline V lookup: CDR1 MGHRA, CDR2 YSYEKL. After removal of 3 bases from V and 10 bases from J, the junction contained 10 bases not matched to a gene. Here the CDR3 reads CASSHQMDRGGEQFF. DNA for the CDR3: TGCGCCAGCAGCCACCAAATGGACAGGGGAGGGGAGCAGTTCTTC.

This clonotype appeared a few times. This chain links TRBV5-1 with TRBJ1-5, with D possibly TRBD1 on 5 matching bases. With 4 bases removed from V and 3 bases from J, the gap between germline ends came to 11 bases. This CDR3 contains 14 residues. Germline lookup yields CDR1 SGHRS and CDR2 YFSETQ. The chain's CDR3 is CASSLEGANQPQHF. Here the CDR3 DNA reads TGCGCCAGCAGCCTCGAAGGGGCCAATCAGCCCCAGCATTTT.

The rearrangement joins TRBV20-1 to TRBJ1-1; 8 nucleotides agree with TRBD1. The CDR3 covers 15 residues. CDR1 and CDR2 from the germline V gene are DFQATT and SNEGSKA (reference sequence). Trimming removed 5 bases from V and 11 bases from J; junction bases left unmatched: 19. The CDR3: CSAQTGAGRESAAFF. The CDR3 nucleotides read TGCAGTGCTCAGACAGGGGCAGGGAGGGAATCGGCCGCTTTCTTT.

Notes on this clonotype: Being one base from a much bigger clone, this may be a read error. The rearrangement joins TRBV29-1 to TRBJ1-2; no clear D. The germline CDR1 and CDR2 sequences are SQVTM and ANQGSEA. The CDR3 contains 12 residues. As DNA, the CDR3 is TGCAGCGTTGGCGGGTTGACCTATGACTACACCTTC. It yields the protein CSVGGLTYDYTF. Complete variable domain (other parts from reference TRBV29-1 and TRBJ1-2): SAVISQKPSRDICQRGTSLTIQCQVDSQVTMMFWYRQQPGQSLTLIATANQGSEATYESGFVIDKFPISRPNLTFSTLTVSNMSPEDSSIYLCSVGGLTYDYTFGSGTRLTVV.

Only a few counts were recorded for this clonotype. This chain connects TRBV5-1 to TRBJ1-1; 7 bases fit TRBD1. This CDR3 region has 15 residues. Germline CDR1 SGHRS, CDR2 YFSETQ. Germline trimming cut 3 bases from V and 3 bases from J; bases unmatched to any gene: 8. CDR3 coding DNA: TGCGCCAGCAGCTCTTCCAGGGGGATCTACACTGAAGCTTTCTTT. It specifies CASSSSRGIYTEAFF.

The gene calls are TRBV3-1 and TRBJ2-3; D possibly corresponds to TRBD2 (5 bases). Germline V lookup: CDR1 LGHDT, CDR2 YNNKEL (reference sequence). V dropped 4 bases and J dropped 4 bases, with 12 bases sitting between them. CDR3 length: 14 amino acids. The CDR3 region has the DNA TGTGCCAGCAGCCCCGGACTTAGGTCAGATACGCAGTATTTT. Amino acid sequence: CASSPGLRSDTQYF.

This clonotype was observed at least ten times. This chain connects TRBV20-1 to TRBJ2-5; 10 positions agree with TRBD2. The V gene's germline CDR1 is DFQATT and CDR2 SNEGSKA (reference sequence). V shed 6 bases and J 5 bases; nucleotides not matched to a gene: 12. CDR3 length: 15 amino acids. The DNA of the CDR3 is TGCAGTGCCCCCGGGACTAGCGATTTAGGGGAGACCCAGTACTTC. Amino acids: CSAPGTSDLGETQYF.

The table lists this clonotype with a few counts. As DNA, the CDR3 is TGTGCCAGCAGAGGGACCGGGGCCAACGTCCTGACTTTC. Amino acids: CASRGTGANVLTF. This chain uses TRBV28 with TRBJ2-6; the D call may be TRBD1 or TRBD2 (5 bases each). The CDR3 totals 13 residues. V was pared by 6 bases and J by 4 bases, with 7 bases between. The germline V gene encodes CDR1 MDHEN and CDR2 SYDVKM.

Worth noting for this clonotype: This is likely a read error, given that the CDR3 carries no conserved phenylalanine or tryptophan at its end. V usage is TRBV19 and J usage is TRBJ2-2; maybe TRBD1 (5 bases). The V gene lost 1 base and the J gene lost 3 bases, with 9 bases spanning the gap. The CDR3 runs 15 residues. Germline V gene data show CDR1 as LNHDA and CDR2 as SQIVND (reference sequence). CDR3 DNA: TGTGCCAGTAGTATAGGACAGCGCTACACCGGGGAGCTGTTTCTT. It translates to CASSIGQRYTGELFL.

This clonotype has a handful of counts. The rearrangement joins TRBV10-3 to TRBJ2-3; 10 nucleotides align to TRBD2. The CDR3 totals 16 residues. V shed 2 bases and J 5 bases; nucleotides not matched to a gene: 7. Germline V gene lookup returns CDR1 ENHRY and CDR2 SYGVKD. The CDR3 spells CAISEGIAGGGDTQYF. Written as DNA, the CDR3 is TGTGCCATCAGTGAGGGGATAGCGGGAGGCGGAGATACGCAGTATTTT.

This clonotype was recorded many times. The chain recombines TRBV30 with TRBJ2-3, with 10 bases aligning to TRBD2. CDR1 is GTSNPN and CDR2 is SVGIG in the germline V gene (reference sequence). With 1 base clipped from V and 0 bases from J, the junction kept 1 base outside the gene matches. The CDR3 consists of 15 residues. CDR3 sequence (DNA): TGTGCCTGGAGTGAGGGACTAGCGAGCACAGATACGCAGTATTTT. Its translation is CAWSEGLASTDTQYF. The variable domain in full, completed from reference TRBV30 and TRBJ2-3, reads SQTIHQWPATLVQPVGSPLSLECTVEGTSNPNLYWYRQAAGRGLQLLFYSVGIGQISSEVPQNLSASRPQDRQFILSSKKLLLSDSGFYLCAWSEGLASTDTQYFGPGTRLTVL.

This clonotype was seen a handful of times. The genes are TRBV20-1 and TRBJ2-2, with 9 bases matching TRBD2. Trimming cost V 1 base and J 7 bases; bases outside gene matches: 7. This CDR3 spans 15 amino acids. The germline V gene has CDR1 DFQATT and CDR2 SNEGSKA (reference sequence). The chain's CDR3 is CSARAPGLAFGELFF. In DNA, the CDR3 is TGCAGTGCTAGAGCCCCGGGACTAGCTTTCGGGGAGCTGTTTTTT.

This clonotype occurred a few times. The V gene is TRBV10-1, the J gene TRBJ1-1, with D hard to call. Germline values: CDR1 WNHNN, CDR2 SYGVQD (reference sequence). The CDR3 runs 13 residues. Trimming stripped 5 bases from V and 1 base from J, with 8 bases between. The CDR3 DNA sequence: TGCGCCAGCAGTTACACCAAGAACACTGAAGCTTTCTTT. This encodes CASSYTKNTEAFF.

V is TRBV7-2 and J is TRBJ1-2; D not certain. The CDR3 spans 13 residues. Trimming took 2 bases from V and 6 from J, leaving 10 bases between them. Germline loops: CDR1 SGHTA, CDR2 FQGNSA. This CDR3 reads CASSLPVPNGYTF. CDR3 in DNA: TGTGCCAGCAGCTTACCAGTGCCTAATGGCTACACCTTC.

The rearrangement joins TRBV12-3 or TRBV12-4 to TRBJ2-2, with TRBD1 identical over 11 bases. The CDR3 contains 14 residues. Unmatched junction bases numbered 5, after V lost 7 bases and J lost 7 bases. CDR3 region: CASTGQGGIGELFF. As DNA, the CDR3 is TGTGCCAGCACGGGACAGGGGGGAATCGGGGAGCTGTTTTTT.

This clonotype occurred a few times. This chain joins TRBV5-1 and TRBJ2-1; possibly TRBD2 for D (5 bases). This CDR3 is built from 17 residues. Germline V gene lookup returns CDR1 SGHRS and CDR2 YFSETQ. V lost 0 bases and J lost 6, with 19 bases in between. This chain's CDR3 is CASSLAGRAGVSNEQFF. The CDR3 nucleotides are TGCGCCAGCAGCTTGGCGGGAAGGGCAGGTGTGAGCAATGAGCAGTTCTTC.

In DNA, the CDR3 is TGTGCCAGTAGTATAGAGGGCACCGGGGAGCTGTTTTTT. Encoded protein: CASSIEGTGELFF. This sequence joins TRBV19 and TRBJ2-2; D remains ambiguous. Trimming shortened V by 0 bases and J by 4 bases, and 3 bases separated the two germline ends. The CDR3 sequence is 13 residues long. Germline assignment: CDR1 LNHDA and CDR2 SQIVND (reference sequence).

CDR3 in amino acids: CASSPRVAGGPGELFF. The CDR3 bases are TGTGCCAGCAGTCCCCGGGTAGCGGGGGGCCCCGGGGAGCTGTTTTTT. The V call is TRBV12-3 or TRBV12-4, the J call TRBJ2-2, with 10 bases that match TRBD2. Unmatched junction bases numbered 9, after V lost 5 bases and J lost 6 bases. The CDR3 consists of 16 residues.

This clonotype was detected only a few times. The J gene is TRBJ2-1, the V gene TRBV3-1, with TRBD2 as a possible D gene (5 bases). Trimming took 1 base from V and 8 from J, leaving 18 bases between them. CDR1 is LGHDT and CDR2 is YNNKEL in the germline V gene (reference sequence). This CDR3 is built from 16 residues. The CDR3 sequence is CASSQVSFRGVDEQFF. For the CDR3, the DNA is TGTGCCAGCAGCCAAGTCAGCTTTCGGGGTGTCGATGAGCAGTTCTTC.

For the CDR3, the DNA is TGCGCCAGCGGCCCTGAGGTCACAGGGGGTCCCCAGTACTTC. Residues: CASGPEVTGGPQYF. The chain combines TRBV5-1 with TRBJ2-5; TRBD1 agrees at 8 bases. V was clipped by 7 bases and J by 9 bases; unmatched bases: 14. Germline V gene sequence: CDR1 SGHRS, CDR2 YFSETQ. The CDR3 sequence is 14 residues long.

The table lists this clonotype with a count of one. The chain couples TRBV7-2 to TRBJ2-3, with TRBD2 matching over 7 bases. This CDR3 has 14 residues. Germline values: CDR1 SGHTA, CDR2 FQGNSA. V trimming: 4 bases; J trimming: 6 bases; junction bases outside the gene matches: 7. This CDR3 reads CASSSRTSQDTQYF. The CDR3, as DNA: TGTGCCAGCAGCTCTAGGACTAGTCAGGATACGCAGTATTTT.

This clonotype was observed a handful of times. The CDR3 DNA is TGTGCCAGCAGCTCGGGACAGGGACGCACTGAAGCTTTCTTT. Encoded protein: CASSSGQGRTEAFF. This chain connects TRBV7-9 to TRBJ1-1; TRBD1 matches at 9 bases. There are 14 residues in the CDR3. V shed 4 bases and J 4 bases; nucleotides not matched to a gene: 4. The germline V gene has CDR1 SEHNR and CDR2 FQNEAQ (reference sequence). Filled out from reference TRBV7-9 and TRBJ1-1, the complete variable domain reads DTGVSQNPRHKITKRGQNVTFRCDPISEHNRLYWYRQTLGQGPEFLTYFQNEAQLEKSRLLSDRFSAERPKGSFSTLEIQRTEQGDSAMYLCASSSGQGRTEAFFGQGTRLTVV.

This chain uses TRBV29-1 with TRBJ2-2; a weak D match, TRBD1 (5 bases). CDR1 and CDR2 (germline): SQVTM, ANQGSEA. The CDR3 has 13 residues. Trimming removed 6 bases at V and 3 bases at J, with 11 bases between. The CDR3 coding sequence is TGCAGCGTCGTCAAGGGGTACACCGGGGAGCTGTTTTTT. This codes for CSVVKGYTGELFF.

This clonotype has a handful of counts. The chain has TRBV6-5 and TRBJ2-4; TRBD1 might be the D (5 bases). The CDR3 extends over 15 amino acids. The ends were cut back, 4 bases at V and 0 bases at J, with 10 bases in the middle. From germline, CDR1 is MNHEY and CDR2 SVGAGI. This chain's CDR3 is CASSFTTEAKNIQYF. Here the CDR3 DNA reads TGTGCCAGCAGTTTCACGACAGAAGCCAAAAACATTCAGTACTTC.

The count of this clonotype is one. The CDR3 does not close with the conserved phenylalanine or tryptophan, likely indicating a read error. This chain links TRBV28 with TRBJ2-2, with no clear D. There are 13 residues in the CDR3. Between the trimmed V and J ends, which lost 10 bases and 2 bases, there was a span of 11 bases. The germline CDR1 and CDR2 sequences are MDHEN and SYDVKM. CDR3 sequence: CATYGRNTGELFL. In nucleotides, the CDR3 is TGTGCCACCTATGGCAGAAACACCGGGGAGCTGTTTCTT.